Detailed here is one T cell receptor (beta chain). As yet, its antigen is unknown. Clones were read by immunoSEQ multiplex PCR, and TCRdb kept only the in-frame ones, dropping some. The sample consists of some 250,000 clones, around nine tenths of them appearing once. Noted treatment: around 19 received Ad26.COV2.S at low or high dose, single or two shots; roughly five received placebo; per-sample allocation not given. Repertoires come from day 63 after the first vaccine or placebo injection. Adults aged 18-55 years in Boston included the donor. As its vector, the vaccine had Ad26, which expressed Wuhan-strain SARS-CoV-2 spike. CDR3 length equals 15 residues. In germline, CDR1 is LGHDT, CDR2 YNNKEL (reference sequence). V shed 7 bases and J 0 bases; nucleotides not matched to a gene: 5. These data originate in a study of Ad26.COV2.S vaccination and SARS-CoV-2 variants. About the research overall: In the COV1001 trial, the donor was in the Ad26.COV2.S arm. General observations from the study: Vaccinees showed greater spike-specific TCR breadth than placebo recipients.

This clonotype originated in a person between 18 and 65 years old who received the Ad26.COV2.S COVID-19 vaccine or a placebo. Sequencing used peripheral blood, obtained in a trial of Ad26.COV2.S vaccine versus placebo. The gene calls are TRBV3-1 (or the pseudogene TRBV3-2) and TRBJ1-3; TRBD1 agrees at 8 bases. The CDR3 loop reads CASTATGGSGNTIYF. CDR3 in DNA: TGTGCCAGCACCGCAACAGGGGGCTCTGGAAACACCATATATTTT.